These 16 T cell receptor beta chains originate from one sample sequenced in a study of T cells in narcolepsy. Assay: immunoSEQ multiplex PCR; the TCRdb copy retains only in-frame clones and omits some. The data show 12,000 or so clones, about 93% seen once. Material for sequencing was CD45RA- memory CD4+ T cells from PBMCs. These receptor sequences come from a human donor with narcolepsy.

This clone was seen only a few times. The V and J genes are TRBV7-2 and TRBJ1-3, with D tentatively TRBD1 (5 bases). The CDR3 contains 15 residues. Germline lookup yields CDR1 SGHTA and CDR2 FQGNSA. V lost 4 bases to trimming and J lost 3 bases, with 13 bases between them. The DNA of the CDR3 is TGTGCCAGCAGCTCTTATGGGGGTAGTGGAAACACCATATATTTT. This codes for CASSSYGGSGNTIYF.

The rearrangement links TRBV5-1 to TRBJ2-1, with D tentatively TRBD2 (6 bases). Trimming pared 4 bases from V and 5 bases from J, leaving 13 bases between. Germline V gives CDR1 SGHRS, CDR2 YFSETQ. The CDR3 contains 14 residues. For the CDR3, the DNA is TGCGCCAGCAGCCACGGGACTCCGAACAATGAGCAGTTCTTC. Amino acids: CASSHGTPNNEQFF.

The chain uses TRBV6-6 and TRBJ1-2; maybe TRBD1 (6 bases). Germline assignment: CDR1 MNHNY and CDR2 SVGAGI (reference sequence). This CDR3 region has 16 residues. Trimming shortened V by 6 bases and J by 7 bases, and 24 bases separated the two germline ends. The CDR3 sequence is CASSSSRGGGVGGYTF. CDR3 coding DNA: TGTGCCAGCAGCTCATCACGAGGGGGAGGGGTAGGTGGCTACACCTTC.

The V call is TRBV5-1, the J call TRBJ1-5, with 7 bases aligning to TRBD1. From germline, CDR1 is SGHRS and CDR2 YFSETQ. V dropped 0 bases and J dropped 6; count of bases not matched to a gene: 6. The CDR3 runs 15 residues. Here the CDR3 DNA reads TGCGCCAGCAGCTTGGAGGGGACAGAAGGTCAGCCCCAGCATTTT. It yields the protein CASSLEGTEGQPQHF.

The chain recombines TRBV19 with TRBJ2-5; TRBD2 agrees at 7 bases. Unmatched junction bases numbered 11, after V lost 5 bases and J lost 5 bases. The CDR3 loop spans 15 amino acids. The germline V gene encodes CDR1 LNHDA and CDR2 SQIVND (reference sequence). The DNA for the CDR3 is TGTGCCAGTAGTTCCGGGGGGTCTTCCTGGGAGACCCAGTACTTC. It specifies CASSSGGSSWETQYF.

This chain joins TRBV25-1 and TRBJ1-2, with TRBD1 matching over 8 bases. CDR1 is MGHDK, CDR2 SYGVNS, per germline. Losses at the gene ends were 2 bases for V and 0 bases for J; bases not matched to a gene: 11. The CDR3 runs 18 residues. DNA for the CDR3: TGTGCCAGCAGTGAACTCGGACAGGGCTGGCATCCTAACTATGGCTACACCTTC. This encodes CASSELGQGWHPNYGYTF.

The J gene is TRBJ1-3, the V gene TRBV7-6; 8 positions agree with TRBD1. This CDR3 comprises 16 residues. Trimming removed 5 bases from V and 3 bases from J; junction bases left unmatched: 9. Looked up from germline, CDR1 is SGHVS and CDR2 is FNYEAQ. CDR3 DNA: TGTGCCAGCAGCCCAGGGGCAGGGGGCAATGGAAACACCATATATTTT. Residues: CASSPGAGGNGNTIYF.

The CDR3 sequence: CASSSTVSYEQYF. CDR3 DNA sequence: TGTGCCAGCAGCTCGACAGTTTCCTACGAGCAGTACTTC. The V gene is TRBV7-9, the J gene TRBJ2-7; weak D call: TRBD1 (5 bases). The CDR3 loop spans 13 amino acids. V was cut by 4 bases and J by 1 base, with 8 bases left in between. CDR1 and CDR2 (germline): SEHNR, FQNEAQ (reference sequence).

This chain links TRBV4-1 with TRBJ1-6; tentatively, D is TRBD1 (5 bases). CDR3 length equals 17 residues. The V gene lost 6 bases and the J gene lost 1 base, with 16 bases spanning the gap. Germline lookup yields CDR1 MGHRA and CDR2 YSYEKL. This chain's CDR3 is CASRPGGERSYNSPLHF. CDR3 nucleotides: TGCGCCAGCAGGCCGGGAGGGGAGAGGTCCTATAATTCACCCCTCCACTTT.

The chain recombines TRBV6-1 with TRBJ1-5; D not certain. The V end was cut by 6 bases, the J end by 9 bases, with 18 bases between. CDR1 MNHNS and CDR2 SASEGT come from the germline V gene. The CDR3 is 14 residues long. CDR3 sequence (DNA): TGTGCCAGCAGCTCGGACGCCAAAGGGAGGCCCCAGCATTTT. It yields the protein CASSSDAKGRPQHF.

The chain employs TRBV5-1 and TRBJ1-2, with D maybe TRBD1 (6 bases). Trimming removed 4 bases from V and 1 base from J, with 8 bases in between. Germline CDR1 is SGHRS and CDR2 is YFSETQ. This CDR3 contains 13 residues. The CDR3, as DNA: TGCGCCAGCAGCCCGGACAGTAACTATGGCTACACCTTC. Amino acids: CASSPDSNYGYTF.

The chain joins TRBV4-2 to TRBJ2-3, with 14 positions matching TRBD2. Unmatched junction bases numbered 13, after V lost 0 bases and J lost 14 bases. This CDR3 has 17 residues. The germline CDR1 and CDR2 sequences are LGHNA and YNFKEQ. In nucleotides, the CDR3 is TGTGCCAGCAGCCAAGATGGGTGGACTAGCGGGAGGCCTTCCCTGTATTTT. Translating gives CASSQDGWTSGRPSLYF.

The chain combines TRBV21-1 with TRBJ2-7; TRBD2, the table's D call, lacks a check against the DNA. TRBV21-1 is labeled a pseudogene. The CDR3 runs to 16 residues. This chain's CDR3 is CASSNKTPGPSYEQYF. Here the CDR3 DNA reads TGTGCCAGCAGCAATAAAACCCCCGGTCCCTCCTACGAGCAGTACTTC.

V gene TRBV6-1 combines with J gene TRBJ2-1; possible D gene TRBD2, 5 bases. Germline-derived CDR1 and CDR2 are MNHNS and SASEGT. The V end was cut by 10 bases, the J end by 9 bases, with 19 bases between. This CDR3 region has 13 residues. The CDR3 region has the DNA TGTGCCACTTCGGGGTATTTAGAAGGTGAGCAGTTCTTC. This encodes CATSGYLEGEQFF.

The rearrangement links TRBV10-2 to TRBJ1-2, with unresolved D. Germline V gene sequence: CDR1 WSHSY, CDR2 SAAADI. Deletions cut 3 bases from V and 7 bases from J, with 9 bases between. This CDR3 contains 12 residues. This chain's CDR3 is CASSEEASGYTF. In DNA form, the CDR3 reads TGCGCCAGCAGTGAAGAGGCATCTGGCTACACCTTC.

The chain is built from TRBV7-8 and TRBJ2-5; D unresolved. The CDR3 has 13 amino acids. Germline V gene lookup returns CDR1 SGHVS and CDR2 FQNEAQ. Trimming took off 1 base at V and 3 bases at J, with 6 bases between the two ends. In DNA, the CDR3 is TGTGCCAGCAGCTTAGGGCTAGAAGAGACCCAGTACTTC. Amino acids: CASSLGLEETQYF.